This T cell receptor beta chain came from a study of blood T cell repertoires in COVID-19. Sequencing used immunoSEQ multiplex PCR; TCRdb keeps in-frame clones, though not all of them. The sample consists of about 90,000 clones, around 88% of them appearing once. V was pared by 6 bases and J by 8 bases, with 6 bases of the junction left unmatched. Germline CDR1 reads LGHDT; CDR2 reads YNNKEL (reference sequence). This CDR3 contains 13 residues. The clonotype comes from a man of 80 years or more with active or convalescent COVID-19. The chain employs TRBV3-1 (or the pseudogene TRBV3-2) and TRBJ1-3, with 8 bases identical to TRBD1. Sequenced sample: peripheral blood. Written as DNA, the CDR3 is TGTGCCAGCAGTTACCAGGGGGCGTACACCATATATTTT. Its translation: CASSYQGAYTIYF.